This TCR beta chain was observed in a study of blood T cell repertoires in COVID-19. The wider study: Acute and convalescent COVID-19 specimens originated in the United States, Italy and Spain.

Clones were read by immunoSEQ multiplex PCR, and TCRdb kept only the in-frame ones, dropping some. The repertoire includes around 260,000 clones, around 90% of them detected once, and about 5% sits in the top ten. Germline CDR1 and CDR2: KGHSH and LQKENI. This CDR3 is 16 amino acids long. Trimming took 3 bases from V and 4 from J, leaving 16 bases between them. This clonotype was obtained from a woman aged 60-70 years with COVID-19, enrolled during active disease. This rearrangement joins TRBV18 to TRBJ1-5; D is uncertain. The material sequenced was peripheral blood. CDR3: CASSPLAPAGNQPQHF. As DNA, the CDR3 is TGTGCCAGCTCACCTCTAGCCCCCGCGGGTAATCAGCCCCAGCATTTT.